This is a list of T cell receptor beta chains from one sample in a study of patients and donors after allogeneic stem cell transplantation. TCRdb called the RT-PCR reads again in MiXCR, with one record for every CDR3 protein. Of about 960,000 distinct CDR3 sequences listed, 15% to 20% are singletons. The sequenced sample consisted of blood, either unsorted or a sorted T cell fraction (not recorded which). These receptors were obtained from a human donor who was either an allogeneic HSCT recipient or a stem cell or donor lymphocyte infusion donor (not recorded which). It is not recorded whose cells these are; they may come from a transplant donor. CDR3s include the opening cysteine and the closing phenylalanine or tryptophan. The order of the fields is clone size, J gene, D gene, V gene, CDR3 protein, CDR3 DNA. D genes are given only for firm matches. Only some rows state a clone size, as once, few, many or a class for expanded clones.

clone size: NA; J gene: TRBJ1-1; D gene: TRBD1; V gene: TRBV7-8; CDR3 protein: CASSLRDSMNTEAFF; CDR3 DNA: TGTGCCAGCAGCCTCCGGGACAGCATGAACACTGAAGCTTTCTTT
clone size: few; J gene: TRBJ2-3; D gene: TRBD2; V gene: TRBV12-3/TRBV12-4; CDR3 protein: CASSLVAGAEDTQYF; CDR3 DNA: TGTGCCAGCAGTTTAGTAGCGGGGGCAGAAGATACGCAGTATTTT
clone size: NA; J gene: TRBJ1-6; D gene: TRBD1; V gene: TRBV7-3; CDR3 protein: CASSEDRDSPLHF; CDR3 DNA: TGTGCCAGCAGCGAGGACAGGGACTCACCCCTCCACTTT
clone size: NA; J gene: TRBJ2-7; D gene: TRBD1; V gene: TRBV29-1; CDR3 protein: CSVDGQGSEQYF; CDR3 DNA: TGCAGCGTTGATGGACAGGGTTCCGAGCAGTACTTC
clone size: few; J gene: TRBJ2-1; D gene: TRBD2; V gene: TRBV6-1; CDR3 protein: CASSSGMTSGGHNEQFF; CDR3 DNA: TGTGCCAGCAGCTCCGGGATGACTAGCGGGGGTCACAATGAGCAGTTCTTC
clone size: few; J gene: TRBJ2-4; D gene: NA; V gene: TRBV11-2; CDR3 protein: CASSPITGNGGIQYF; CDR3 DNA: TGTGCCAGCAGCCCCATTACAGGAAACGGTGGCATTCAGTACTTC
clone size: NA; J gene: TRBJ1-1; D gene: NA; V gene: TRBV6-2/TRBV6-3; CDR3 protein: CASRARVSASAFF; CDR3 DNA: TGTGCCAGCAGAGCACGGGTCTCGGCGTCAGCTTTCTTT
clone size: few; J gene: TRBJ1-6; D gene: TRBD1; V gene: TRBV7-2; CDR3 protein: CASSSGIKGAIPLHF; CDR3 DNA: TGTGCCAGCAGCTCAGGGATCAAGGGGGCTATCCCCCTCCACTTT
clone size: NA; J gene: TRBJ2-2; D gene: NA; V gene: TRBV5-1; CDR3 protein: CASSLNRGELFF; CDR3 DNA: TGCGCCAGCAGCTTAAACAGGGGGGAGCTGTTTTTT
clone size: few; J gene: TRBJ2-4; D gene: TRBD1; V gene: TRBV20-1; CDR3 protein: CSARGTGGNIQYF; CDR3 DNA: TGCAGTGCTAGAGGGACAGGGGGCAACATTCAGTACTTC
clone size: NA; J gene: TRBJ2-3; D gene: NA; V gene: TRBV24-1; CDR3 protein: CATNLRGRLFTDTQYF; CDR3 DNA: TGTGCCACCAACCTCCGGGGCAGACTATTCACAGATACGCAGTATTTT